Below are 19 T cell receptor beta chains sequenced from a single sample in a study of CD8+ T cells in alopecia areata. RNA was extracted and reverse transcribed into cDNA as the sequencing template. The assay was immunoSEQ multiplex PCR, and TCRdb's table has in-frame clones only and misses some. The sample yields some 110,000 clones, without any singletons. The sequenced material came from lesional skin. The receptors here all came from a C3H/HeJ mouse with alopecia areata. The mouse line has the MHC haplotype H2-k.

Concerning this clone itself: All gene names here are mouse names. The read is 4 residues too short to cover the CDR3 end, so that end is filled in from the germline J gene. V usage is TRBV13-3 and J usage is TRBJ2-4, with TRBD1 matching over 7 bases. CDR3 length equals 13 residues. Germline CDR1 reads NNHDY; CDR2 reads SYVADS. CDR3 bases read: TGTGCCAGCAGTCTCCGGGACAGAAAC. This gives the protein CASSLRDRN. The CDR3, in full, reads CASSLRDRNTLYF.

On this clone: Gene names and germline refer to mouse. The CDR3 goes on 4 residues after the read ends, and that part is filled in from the germline J gene. The rearrangement joins TRBV5 to TRBJ2-5, with 7 bases aligning to TRBD2. CDR1 is LGHNA and CDR2 is YNLKQL in the germline V gene (reference sequence). The length of the CDR3 is 16 residues. Incomplete CDR3 DNA: TGTGCCAGCAGCCAAGGAGATGGGGGGATGGGAGAC. Its translation: CASSQGDGGMGD. The complete CDR3 sequence is CASSQGDGGMGDTQYF.

This clone was counted only a few times. Gene names refer to mouse genes. The CDR3 is cut off 4 residues early in the read; its end comes from the germline J gene. The chain is built from TRBV13-3 and TRBJ2-2; no reliable D call. CDR3 length: 15 amino acids. Germline V lookup: CDR1 NNHDY, CDR2 SYVADS. V was clipped by 0 bases and J by 0 bases, with 6 bases between them. The CDR3 region is CASSDGRANTGQLYF. The CDR3 bases that were read are TGTGCCAGCAGTGATGGCAGAGCAAACACCGGG. Drawing the rest from reference TRBV13-3 and TRBJ2-2, the complete variable domain is EAAVTQSPRSKVAVTGGKVTLSCHQTNNHDYMYWYRQDTGHGLRLIHYSYVADSTEKGDIPDGYKASRPSQENFSLILELASLSQTAVYFCASSDGRANTGQLYFGEGSKLTVL.

Remarks on this clone: At residue 10, the translated DNA and the protein in TCRdb do not agree; the protein given here is derived from the DNA. Gene names are the mouse ones. Read sequence stops 3 residues before the CDR3 end, and the germline J gene provides the missing end. This chain uses TRBV13-3 with TRBJ1-6; a possible D gene is TRBD1 (6 bases). TRBJ1-6 is filed as an ORF, its function uncertain. The CDR3 is made up of 13 amino acids. Germline V CDR1 and CDR2: NNHDY, SYVADS. The ends were cut back, 3 bases at V and 10 bases at J, with 11 bases in the middle. The part of the CDR3 DNA that was read is TGTGCCAGCAGTGGCAGGGGAGACTCGCCC. Encoded protein: CASSGRGDSP. Given in full, the CDR3 is CASSGRGDSPLYF.

This clone has a handful of counts. Genes and germline come from the mouse. The missing CDR3 end, 4 residues past where the read stops, is filled in from the germline J gene. The genes are TRBV19 and TRBJ1-1, with 10 bases aligning to TRBD1. The germline gives CDR1 FNHDT, CDR2 SITEND (reference sequence). The CDR3 runs to 16 residues. Trimming cost V 0 bases and J 0 bases; bases outside gene matches: 2. The sequenced CDR3 bases are TGTGCCAGCAGTATAGGGGACAGGGGTTCAAACACA. This translates into CASSIGDRGSNT. The full CDR3 reads CASSIGDRGSNTEVFF. The variable domain in full, completed from reference TRBV19 and TRBJ1-1, reads GGIITQTPKFLIGQEGQKLTLKCQQNFNHDTMYWYRQDSGKGLRLIYYSITENDLQKGDLSEGYDASREKKSSFSLTVTSAQKNEMAVFLCASSIGDRGSNTEVFFGKGTRLTVV.

This clone was seen only a few times. Germline and genes here are mouse. The read gets to within 4 residues of the CDR3 end, and the germline J gene fills in the rest. The V gene is TRBV5, the J gene TRBJ2-7, with 10 bases matching TRBD1. The CDR3 covers 14 residues. Germline lookup yields CDR1 LGHNA and CDR2 YNLKQL (reference sequence). CDR3 DNA, as far as it was read: TGTGCCAGCAGCCCGAGACAGGGGGCTTAT. Its translation: CASSPRQGAY. The whole CDR3 sequence is CASSPRQGAYEQYF.

Regarding this clone: TCRdb gives a protein that differs at residue 12 from what the DNA encodes, so the protein here is translated from the DNA. Gene names and germline match the mouse. Read coverage stops 3 residues before the CDR3 terminus; the germline J gene supplies the remainder. The chain couples TRBV13-3 to TRBJ1-6, with D uncertain. TRBJ1-6 is noted as an ORF with a role that remains uncertain. Germline lookup yields CDR1 NNHDY and CDR2 SYVADS. Trimming removed 1 base from V and 3 bases from J, with 8 bases in between. This CDR3 spans 15 amino acids. The CDR3 DNA, read in part, is TGTGCCAGCAGTGATTTCCAGATCTATAATTCGCCC. Its protein product is CASSDFQIYNSP. The full CDR3 protein is CASSDFQIYNSPLYF.

On this clone itself: Gene names and germline refer to mouse. The covered CDR3 bases are TGTGCCAGCAGTATCAGGACAGAT. This gives the protein CASSIRTD. The full CDR3 sequence reads CASSIRTDEQYF. The chain employs TRBV19 and TRBJ2-7; a possible D gene is TRBD1 (6 bases). The read terminates 4 residues before the CDR3 end, so the remaining end is supplied by the germline J gene. Germline CDR1 reads FNHDT; CDR2 reads SITEND (reference sequence). The CDR3 extends over 12 amino acids.

Note on this clone: Genes here carry mouse names. The read halts 4 residues ahead of the CDR3 end, with the missing end drawn from the germline J gene. The gene calls are TRBV19 and TRBJ2-4; 10 bases map to TRBD2. The CDR3 extends over 16 amino acids. Germline V gene data show CDR1 as FNHDT and CDR2 as SITEND (reference sequence). Trimming took 1 base from V and 0 from J; bases not matched to a gene: 2. This CDR3 is CASSILGGRSQNTLYF. CDR3 bases read: TGTGCCAGCAGTATACTGGGGGGGCGCAGTCAAAAC.

About this clone itself: Genes and germline come from the mouse. The read ends 4 residues early relative to the CDR3; the germline J gene fills the gap. This chain uses TRBV13-3 with TRBJ2-5, with 10 bases identical to TRBD2. Germline CDR1 is NNHDY and CDR2 is SYVADS. CDR3 length equals 16 residues. After removal of 0 bases from V and 2 bases from J, the junction contained 3 bases not matched to a gene. CDR3 amino acids: CASSDGLGGGQDTQYF. CDR3 DNA, as far as it was read: TGTGCCAGCAGTGATGGACTGGGGGGCGGCCAAGAC.

Only a few counts were recorded for this clone. The germline and genes are mouse ones. The DNA ends 4 residues before the CDR3 does, and the rest of the CDR3 is filled in from the germline J gene. The chain combines TRBV13-3 with TRBJ1-1; 9 nucleotides line up with TRBD1. This CDR3 contains 14 residues. The germline gives CDR1 NNHDY, CDR2 SYVADS. J was trimmed by 3 bases and V by 5 bases; bases with no gene match: 5. The CDR3 here is CASSGTGWDTEVFF. CDR3 bases read: TGTGCCAGCAGCGGGACAGGGTGGGACACA.

The sample holds a few counts of this clone. The protein in this entry is translated from the DNA; at residue 10 it differs from the protein listed in TCRdb. Here the gene names and germline are mouse. The CDR3 end is not reached by the read, which stops 3 residues before it; the germline J gene fills it in. The V gene is TRBV1, the J gene TRBJ1-6; 8 nucleotides align to TRBD1. TRBJ1-6 has ORF status, its function being uncertain. With V trimmed by 3 bases and J by 11 bases, 3 bases remained unmatched. CDR1 is NSQYPW and CDR2 is LRSPGD in the germline V gene (reference sequence). The CDR3 covers 13 residues. This CDR3 is CTCSAGQGPPLYF. CDR3 DNA, as far as it was read: TGCACCTGCAGTGCCGGACAGGGACCGCCC.

This clone has just a few counts. Mouse germline and gene names are used. The read is 4 residues too short to cover the CDR3 end, so that end is filled in from the germline J gene. This rearrangement joins TRBV19 to TRBJ1-4, with 9 bases aligning to TRBD1. Germline values: CDR1 FNHDT, CDR2 SITEND (reference sequence). The CDR3 totals 16 residues. Trimming removed 2 bases from V and 2 bases from J; junction bases left unmatched: 4. The covered CDR3 bases are TGTGCCAGCAGTATTGGGACAGGGAGGTCCAACGAA. Protein product: CASSIGTGRSNE. The whole CDR3 protein is CASSIGTGRSNERLFF.

Note on this clone: The gene symbols are mouse symbols. The read stops 4 residues short of the end of the CDR3; the missing end is completed from the germline J gene. The rearrangement uses TRBV13-1 and TRBJ2-7; possible D gene TRBD2, 5 bases. Trimming cost V 1 base and J 0 bases, with 14 bases left between them. The germline V gene has CDR1 NSHNY and CDR2 SYGAGN. This CDR3 spans 16 amino acids. This CDR3 is CASSDWVGRSSYEQYF. The part of the CDR3 DNA that was read is TGTGCCAGCAGTGATTGGGTGGGGAGGAGCTCCTAT.

This clone showed up many times. TCRdb gives a protein that differs at residue 11 from what the DNA encodes, so the protein here is translated from the DNA. Gene names are the mouse ones. With the read ending 3 residues before the CDR3 end, the germline J gene is used to fill in that end. The chain combines TRBV13-3 with TRBJ1-3; D is possibly TRBD1 (5 bases). The CDR3 spans 14 residues. Germline assignment: CDR1 NNHDY and CDR2 SYVADS. Trimming removed 5 bases from V and 0 bases from J, with 9 bases in between. The sequenced part of the CDR3 DNA is TGTGCCAGCAGAGCAGGGTTTTCTGGAAATACG. Translated: CASRAGFSGNT. The whole CDR3 protein is CASRAGFSGNTLYF.

In the case of this clone: These gene names are mouse names. From the germline J gene comes the end of the CDR3, since the read stops 4 residues before it. The chain employs TRBV19 and TRBJ1-1; D gene ambiguous. The germline V gene has CDR1 FNHDT and CDR2 SITEND (reference sequence). V lost 4 bases and J 4 bases, leaving 14 bases between the germline ends. The CDR3 is 14 amino acids. CDR3 bases read: TGTGCCAGCAGTCCGGGTGGAAAGGGCACA. Translation gives CASSPGGKGT. The complete CDR3 sequence is CASSPGGKGTEVFF.

This clone occurred many times. Gene names and germline match the mouse. From the germline J gene comes the end of the CDR3, since the read stops 4 residues before it. The chain links TRBV1 to TRBJ2-1; 10 bases align to TRBD2. The CDR3 extends over 16 amino acids. The V gene's germline CDR1 is NSQYPW and CDR2 LRSPGD (reference sequence). After removal of 3 bases from V and 3 bases from J, the junction contained 5 bases not matched to a gene. The CDR3: CTCSAILGGFYAEQFF. The part of the CDR3 DNA that was read is TGCACCTGCAGTGCGATACTGGGGGGGTTCTATGCT.

This clone was detected only a few times. Genes and germline are mouse. The DNA ends 4 residues before the CDR3 does, and the rest of the CDR3 is filled in from the germline J gene. V usage is TRBV13-2 and J usage is TRBJ2-5; 10 positions agree with TRBD2. In germline, CDR1 is NNHNN, CDR2 SYGAGS (reference sequence). This CDR3 spans 14 amino acids. CDR3 loop: CASGPGTGEDTQYF. CDR3 DNA (partial): TGTGCCAGCGGCCCCGGGACTGGGGAAGAC.

This clone was counted between two and nine times. Gene and germline names: mouse. The CDR3 end is not reached by the read, which stops 4 residues before it; the germline J gene fills it in. The chain is built from TRBV5 and TRBJ2-1; 8 bases are a match to TRBD2. Germline V gives CDR1 LGHNA, CDR2 YNLKQL (reference sequence). The CDR3 is 15 amino acids. The V gene end was trimmed by 3 bases and the J gene end by 2 bases; junction bases not matched to a gene: 3. The part of the CDR3 DNA that was read is TGTGCCAGCAGCCACAGACTGGGGCACTATGCT. Protein sequence: CASSHRLGHYA. The whole CDR3 sequence reads CASSHRLGHYAEQFF.